The rows below give T cell receptor beta chains drawn from one sample of a study of shared clonotypes between healthy human individuals. TCRdb keeps only in-frame clones here, not all; method: immunoSEQ multiplex PCR. This table has nearly 750,000 clones, 55% to 80% appearing once. The sample comprised memory CD4+ T cells sorted from blood. The receptor source for this set is a woman aged 30 to 39 in good health. CDR3s include the opening cysteine and the closing phenylalanine or tryptophan. Each record gives: D gene, V gene, J gene, clone size, CDR3 DNA, CDR3 protein. D genes are given only for firm matches. Clone size is stated in some rows and not others, as once, few, many or a class when expanded.

D gene: .; V gene: TRBV7-9; J gene: TRBJ2-3; clone size: .; CDR3 DNA: TGTGCCAGCAGCAGCGGACTCCAACCTGATACGCAGTATTTT; CDR3 protein: CASSSGLQPDTQYF
D gene: .; V gene: TRBV19; J gene: TRBJ1-2; clone size: .; CDR3 DNA: TGTGCCAGTAGTATCCCCACCTCGGGAGGCTATGGCTACACCTTC; CDR3 protein: CASSIPTSGGYGYTF
D gene: .; V gene: TRBV5-1; J gene: TRBJ1-1; clone size: .; CDR3 DNA: TGCGCCAGCAGCTCCCAAGGTTTGGGTACTGAAGCTTTCTTT; CDR3 protein: CASSSQGLGTEAFF
D gene: .; V gene: TRBV7-9; J gene: TRBJ2-5; clone size: .; CDR3 DNA: TGTGCCAGCCGACCGGGCCCCGTGGAGACCCAGTACTTC; CDR3 protein: CASRPGPVETQYF
D gene: .; V gene: TRBV19; J gene: TRBJ2-2; clone size: .; CDR3 DNA: TGTGCCAGTAGTATGGGGACAATCGGGGAGCTGTTTTTT; CDR3 protein: CASSMGTIGELFF
D gene: .; V gene: TRBV5-1; J gene: TRBJ1-2; clone size: .; CDR3 DNA: TGCGCCAGCAGCTTAGGGGCAACTACGGATGGCTACACCTTC; CDR3 protein: CASSLGATTDGYTF
D gene: .; V gene: TRBV4-1; J gene: TRBJ2-1; clone size: once; CDR3 DNA: TGCGCCAGCAGCCAAGCGTTCCCTCTAAGCAATGAGCAGTTCTTC; CDR3 protein: CASSQAFPLSNEQFF
D gene: TRBD1; V gene: TRBV11-2; J gene: TRBJ1-2; clone size: many; CDR3 DNA: TGTGCCAGCAGCTCCTCAGGGGGCAGTCAGGGCTACACCTTC; CDR3 protein: CASSSSGGSQGYTF
D gene: .; V gene: TRBV7-2; J gene: TRBJ2-5; clone size: .; CDR3 DNA: TGTGCCAGCAGCCCGGGATACAACGGAGAGACCCAGTACTTC; CDR3 protein: CASSPGYNGETQYF
D gene: .; V gene: TRBV29-1; J gene: TRBJ2-7; clone size: .; CDR3 DNA: TGCAGCGTTGCCGAAAGCTCCTACGAGCAGTACTTC; CDR3 protein: CSVAESSYEQYF
D gene: TRBD2; V gene: TRBV7-6; J gene: TRBJ2-7; clone size: .; CDR3 DNA: TGTGCCAGCAGCTTACGGACTAGCGGGAACTACGAGCAGTACTTC; CDR3 protein: CASSLRTSGNYEQYF
D gene: .; V gene: TRBV6-5; J gene: TRBJ2-1; clone size: .; CDR3 DNA: TGTGCCAGCAGTGTCGACGAGTACAATGAGCAGTTCTTC; CDR3 protein: CASSVDEYNEQFF
D gene: .; V gene: TRBV7-3; J gene: TRBJ1-1; clone size: few; CDR3 DNA: TGTGCCAGCAGCTTGGTTGGATCGGGCACTGAAGCTTTCTTT; CDR3 protein: CASSLVGSGTEAFF
D gene: .; V gene: TRBV6-4; J gene: TRBJ1-2; clone size: .; CDR3 DNA: TGTGCCAGCAGTGATCCCATATTGGGGGGTGGCTACACCTTC; CDR3 protein: CASSDPILGGGYTF
D gene: .; V gene: TRBV7-3; J gene: TRBJ2-7; clone size: .; CDR3 DNA: TGTGCCAGCAGCCCCTCGCCGGGGATCGAGCAGTACTTC; CDR3 protein: CASSPSPGIEQYF
D gene: .; V gene: TRBV2; J gene: TRBJ1-5; clone size: .; CDR3 DNA: TGTGCCAGCAATGGGGGGAGCAATCAGCCCCAGCATTTT; CDR3 protein: CASNGGSNQPQHF
D gene: .; V gene: TRBV19; J gene: TRBJ1-1; clone size: .; CDR3 DNA: TGTGCCAGTAGTATCGCAGGGGACGGTGAAGCTTTCTTT; CDR3 protein: CASSIAGDGEAFF
D gene: .; V gene: TRBV5-1; J gene: TRBJ2-7; clone size: .; CDR3 DNA: TGCGCCAGCAGCCCTGGGCCGGGCGGGAACGAGCAGTACTTC; CDR3 protein: CASSPGPGGNEQYF
D gene: TRBD1; V gene: TRBV27; J gene: TRBJ1-1; clone size: .; CDR3 DNA: TGTGCCAGCAGTCCCCGGGACAGGCTTAACACTGAAGCTTTCTTT; CDR3 protein: CASSPRDRLNTEAFF
D gene: .; V gene: TRBV16; J gene: TRBJ2-5; clone size: .; CDR3 DNA: TGTGCCAGCAGCCAATCACTAGGGCAAGAGACCCAGTACTTC; CDR3 protein: CASSQSLGQETQYF
D gene: .; V gene: TRBV10-2; J gene: TRBJ2-5; clone size: .; CDR3 DNA: TGCGCCAGCAGTATGGCAGTTGGGACCCAGTACTTC; CDR3 protein: CASSMAVGTQYF
D gene: .; V gene: TRBV28; J gene: TRBJ2-7; clone size: .; CDR3 DNA: TGTGCCAGCATCCGCCCTGGAGGGGTATACGAGCAGTACTTC; CDR3 protein: CASIRPGGVYEQYF